Shown below are 11 T cell receptor beta chains from a single sample sequenced in a study of blood T cell repertoires in COVID-19. Clones were read by immunoSEQ multiplex PCR, and TCRdb kept only the in-frame ones, dropping some. The table lists about 170,000 clones, about 90% of them singletons. The sample comprised peripheral blood. The receptors stem from a man aged 25-45 years with COVID-19, enrolled during active disease.

V gene TRBV15 combines with J gene TRBJ2-1; TRBD1 might be the D (8 bases). V was shortened by 10 bases and J by 2 bases, with 24 bases between the two germline ends. CDR1 and CDR2 (germline): LNHNV, YYDKDF (reference sequence). The CDR3 contains 17 residues. The CDR3 sequence: CAIGGFWDRSAYNEQFF. In nucleotides, the CDR3 is TGTGCCATCGGGGGGTTTTGGGACAGGAGCGCCTACAATGAGCAGTTCTTC.

The rearrangement joins TRBV18 to TRBJ2-1; 13 bases line up with TRBD2. Germline loops: CDR1 KGHSH, CDR2 LQKENI. The CDR3 spans 15 residues. V was clipped by 6 bases and J by 7 bases; unmatched bases: 6. CDR3 nucleotide sequence: TGTGCCAGCTCCCCCGGGACTAGCGGGGCAAATGAGCAGTTCTTC. Its protein is CASSPGTSGANEQFF. The complete variable domain, with remaining parts taken from reference TRBV18 and TRBJ2-1, reads NAGVMQNPRHLVRRRGQEARLRCSPMKGHSHVYWYRQLPEEGLKFMVYLQKENIIDESGMPKERFSAEFPKEGPSILRIQQVVRGDSAAYFCASSPGTSGANEQFFGPGTRLTVL.

The V gene is TRBV18, the J gene TRBJ2-3; the D is unclear. This CDR3 spans 12 amino acids. Germline-derived CDR1 and CDR2 are KGHSH and LQKENI. The V gene lost 6 bases and the J gene lost 0 bases, with 4 bases spanning the gap. The CDR3 sequence: CASSSSTDTQYF. DNA of the CDR3: TGTGCCAGCTCTTCTAGCACAGATACGCAGTATTTT.

The chain uses TRBV19 and TRBJ1-1; no clear D gene. The CDR3 contains 15 residues. Trimming pared 0 bases from V and 5 bases from J, leaving 13 bases between. The germline gives CDR1 LNHDA, CDR2 SQIVND (reference sequence). CDR3 nucleotides: TGTGCCAGTAGTATAGATTATCCCCCCCGGACTGAAGCTTTCTTT. Protein: CASSIDYPPRTEAFF. Drawing the rest from reference TRBV19 and TRBJ1-1, the complete variable domain is DGGITQSPKYLFRKEGQNVTLSCEQNLNHDAMYWYRQDPGQGLRLIYYSQIVNDFQKGDIAEGYSVSREKKESFPLTVTSAQKNPTAFYLCASSIDYPPRTEAFFGQGTRLTVV.

This clone has just one count. This sequence joins TRBV6-5 and TRBJ1-3, with D hard to call. Trimming removed 7 bases from V and 0 bases from J, with 13 bases in between. The CDR3 runs 15 residues. Per germline, CDR1 MNHEY and CDR2 SVGAGI. CDR3 nucleotides: TGTGCCAGCAAGCGGAAACCGAGCTCTGGAAACACCATATATTTT. This sequence encodes CASKRKPSSGNTIYF.

This chain connects TRBV7-9 to TRBJ2-5, with 10 bases lining up with TRBD2. V trimming: 5 bases; J trimming: 2 bases; junction bases outside the gene matches: 11. Germline lookup yields CDR1 SEHNR and CDR2 FQNEAQ (reference sequence). The CDR3 length is 17 residues. The CDR3 loop reads CASSDGPGTSEQETQYF. As DNA, the CDR3 is TGTGCCAGCAGCGACGGTCCCGGGACTAGCGAGCAAGAGACCCAGTACTTC.

The chain has TRBV7-9 and TRBJ1-1; weak D call: TRBD1 (6 bases). V was shortened by 3 bases and J by 0 bases, with 17 bases between the two germline ends. The CDR3 extends over 17 amino acids. The germline CDR1 and CDR2 sequences are SEHNR and FQNEAQ (reference sequence). The CDR3 DNA reads as TGTGCCAGCAGCTTGGGGTTGGACAGCTTGATGAACACTGAAGCTTTCTTT. Translating gives CASSLGLDSLMNTEAFF.

This chain uses TRBV7-9 with TRBJ1-1, with a weak D call TRBD1 (6 bases). This CDR3 comprises 14 residues. V lost 5 bases, J lost 9 bases, and 19 bases lay in between. Germline V gives CDR1 SEHNR, CDR2 FQNEAQ (reference sequence). The CDR3 spells CASSPTPLTGQAFF. The CDR3 region has the DNA TGTGCCAGCAGCCCAACCCCGTTGACAGGACAAGCTTTCTTT.

The CDR3 sequence: CASSSGPPWASNSPLHF. The CDR3 DNA reads TGTGCCAGCAGTTCAGGGCCCCCGTGGGCCAGCAATTCACCCCTCCACTTT. The chain combines TRBV6-2 or TRBV6-3 with TRBJ1-6; a weak D match, TRBD1 (5 bases). Germline V lookup: CDR1 MNHEY, CDR2 SVGEGT. Trimming shortened V by 4 bases and J by 7 bases, and 20 bases separated the two germline ends. CDR3 length: 17 amino acids.

The chain couples TRBV3-1 (or the pseudogene TRBV3-2) to TRBJ2-3, with TRBD2 identical over 10 bases. The CDR3 runs to 16 residues. V trimming: 3 bases; J trimming: 2 bases; junction bases outside the gene matches: 5. Germline loops: CDR1 LGHDT, CDR2 YNNKEL (reference sequence). CDR3 DNA: TGTGCCAGCAGCCAGGGGACTAGCGATTACACAGATACGCAGTATTTT. As protein: CASSQGTSDYTDTQYF.

This rearrangement joins TRBV9 to TRBJ2-5; 8 nucleotides align to TRBD1. The CDR3 length is 16 residues. Trimming at V came to 0 bases and at J to 3 bases, leaving 7 bases not matched to a gene. Looked up from germline, CDR1 is SGDLS and CDR2 is YYNGEE. The CDR3 is CASSVGIGQGKETQYF. CDR3 nucleotide sequence: TGTGCCAGCAGCGTAGGGATCGGACAGGGAAAAGAGACCCAGTACTTC.